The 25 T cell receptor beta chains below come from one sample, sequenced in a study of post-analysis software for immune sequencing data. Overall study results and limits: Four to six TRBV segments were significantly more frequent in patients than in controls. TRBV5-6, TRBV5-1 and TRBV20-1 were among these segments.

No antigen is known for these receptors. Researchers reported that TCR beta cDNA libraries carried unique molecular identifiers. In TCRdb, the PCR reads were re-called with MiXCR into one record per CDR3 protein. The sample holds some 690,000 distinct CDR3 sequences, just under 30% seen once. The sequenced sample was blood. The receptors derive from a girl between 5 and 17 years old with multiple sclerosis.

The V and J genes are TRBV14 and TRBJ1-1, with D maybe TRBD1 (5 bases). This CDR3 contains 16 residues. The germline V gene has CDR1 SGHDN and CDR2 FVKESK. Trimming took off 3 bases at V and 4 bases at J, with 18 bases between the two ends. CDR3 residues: CASSHIATGGRTEAFF. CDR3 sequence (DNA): TGTGCCAGCAGCCATATAGCTACAGGAGGCCGCACTGAAGCTTTCTTT.

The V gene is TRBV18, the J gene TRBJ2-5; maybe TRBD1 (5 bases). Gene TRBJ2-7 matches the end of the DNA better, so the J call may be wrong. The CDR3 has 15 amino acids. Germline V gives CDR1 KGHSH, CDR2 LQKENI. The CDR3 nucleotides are TGTGCCAGCTCACCACACGGTAAAGGGGTCCACGAGCAGTACTTC. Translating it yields CASSPHGKGVHEQYF.

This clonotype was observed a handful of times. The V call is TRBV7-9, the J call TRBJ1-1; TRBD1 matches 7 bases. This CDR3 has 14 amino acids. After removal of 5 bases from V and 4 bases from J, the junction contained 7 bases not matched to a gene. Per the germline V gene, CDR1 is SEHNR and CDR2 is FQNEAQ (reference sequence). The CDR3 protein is CASSPRDSATEAFF. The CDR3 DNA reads TGTGCCAGCAGCCCCCGGGACAGCGCCACTGAAGCTTTCTTT. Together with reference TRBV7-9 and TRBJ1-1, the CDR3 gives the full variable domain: DTGVSQNPRHKITKRGQNVTFRCDPISEHNRLYWYRQTLGQGPEFLTYFQNEAQLEKSRLLSDRFSAERPKGSFSTLEIQRTEQGDSAMYLCASSPRDSATEAFFGQGTRLTVV.

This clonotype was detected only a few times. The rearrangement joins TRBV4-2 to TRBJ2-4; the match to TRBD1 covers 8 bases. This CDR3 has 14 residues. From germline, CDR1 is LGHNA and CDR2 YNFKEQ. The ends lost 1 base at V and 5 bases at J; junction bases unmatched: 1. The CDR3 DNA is TGTGCCAGCAGCCAAGCAGGGGGCCAAAACATTCAGTACTTC. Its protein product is CASSQAGGQNIQYF.

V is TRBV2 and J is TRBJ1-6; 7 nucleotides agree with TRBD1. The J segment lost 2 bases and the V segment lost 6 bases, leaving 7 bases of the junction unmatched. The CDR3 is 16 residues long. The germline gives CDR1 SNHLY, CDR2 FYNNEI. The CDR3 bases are TGTGCCAGCAGCGAACAGGGGTTCACCTATAATTCACCCCTCCACTTT. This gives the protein CASSEQGFTYNSPLHF.

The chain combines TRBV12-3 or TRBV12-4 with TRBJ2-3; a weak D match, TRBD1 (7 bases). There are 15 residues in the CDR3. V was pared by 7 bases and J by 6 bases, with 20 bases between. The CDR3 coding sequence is TGTGCCAGCACTCCCTCCCAGGGGGGATCCGATACGCAGTATTTT. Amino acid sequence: CASTPSQGGSDTQYF.

In nucleotides, the CDR3 is TGTGCCAGCAGCTTAAGGTGGGCGGGAACAGCCAAAAACATTCAGTACTTC. This sequence encodes CASSLRWAGTAKNIQYF. The chain recombines TRBV5-5 with TRBJ2-4; D might be TRBD2 (6 bases). Per germline, CDR1 SGHKS and CDR2 YYEKEE (reference sequence). The length of the CDR3 is 17 residues. Between the trimmed V and J ends, which lost 2 bases and 0 bases, there was a span of 15 bases.

DNA for the CDR3: TGTGCCAGCACCGGACCCGGCACAGATACGCAGTATTTT. Encoded protein: CASTGPGTDTQYF. The rearrangement joins TRBV28 to TRBJ2-3; no firm D call. The length of the CDR3 is 13 residues. Germline CDR1 is MDHEN and CDR2 is SYDVKM. Trimming left V 7 bases short and J 1 base short, with 9 bases between.

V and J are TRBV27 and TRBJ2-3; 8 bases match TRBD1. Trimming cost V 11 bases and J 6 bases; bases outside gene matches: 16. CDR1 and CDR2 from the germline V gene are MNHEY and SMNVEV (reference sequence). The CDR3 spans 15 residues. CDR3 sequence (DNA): TGTGCCTTCCGGGACAGGTTCCGCCGATGGGATACGCAGTATTTT. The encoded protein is CAFRDRFRRWDTQYF.

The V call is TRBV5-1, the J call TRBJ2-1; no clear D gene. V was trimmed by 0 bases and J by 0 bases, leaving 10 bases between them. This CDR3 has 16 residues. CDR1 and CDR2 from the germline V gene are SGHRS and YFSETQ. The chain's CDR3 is CASSLVAPSSYNEQFF. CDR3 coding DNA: TGCGCCAGCAGCTTGGTTGCGCCGAGCTCCTACAATGAGCAGTTCTTC.

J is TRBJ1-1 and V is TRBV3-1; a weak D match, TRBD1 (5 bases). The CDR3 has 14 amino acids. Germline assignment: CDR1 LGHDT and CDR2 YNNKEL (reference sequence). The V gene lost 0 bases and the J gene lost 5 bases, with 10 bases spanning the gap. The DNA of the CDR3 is TGTGCCAGCAGCCAAGATTGGGGGGGGACTGAAGCTTTCTTT. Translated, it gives CASSQDWGGTEAFF. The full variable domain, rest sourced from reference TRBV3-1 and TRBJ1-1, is DTAVSQTPKYLVTQMGNDKSIKCEQNLGHDTMYWYKQDSKKFLKIMFSYNNKELIINETVPNRFSPKSPDKAHLNLHINSLELGDSAVYFCASSQDWGGTEAFFGQGTRLTVV.

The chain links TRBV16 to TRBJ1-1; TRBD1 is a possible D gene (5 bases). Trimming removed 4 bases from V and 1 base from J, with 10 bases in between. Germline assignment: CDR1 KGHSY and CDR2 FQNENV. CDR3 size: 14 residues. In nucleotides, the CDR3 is TGTGCCAGCAGCCCGCAGAGGGGGAACACTGAAGCTTTCTTT. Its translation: CASSPQRGNTEAFF.

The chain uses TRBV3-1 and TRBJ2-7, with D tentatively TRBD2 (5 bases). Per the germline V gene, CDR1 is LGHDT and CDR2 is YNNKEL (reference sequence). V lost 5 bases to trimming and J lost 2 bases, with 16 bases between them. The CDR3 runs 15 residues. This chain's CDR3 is CASSSPGDGTYEQYF. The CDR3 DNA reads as TGTGCCAGCAGCTCTCCGGGCGACGGGACCTACGAGCAGTACTTC.

The CDR3 protein is CASSFLETNEQFF. The CDR3 nucleotides are TGTGCCAGCAGTTTCCTTGAGACTAATGAGCAGTTCTTC. This chain uses TRBV12-3 or TRBV12-4 with TRBJ2-1; D is unclear. The length of the CDR3 is 13 residues. Trimming took off 3 bases at V and 7 bases at J, with 10 bases between the two ends.

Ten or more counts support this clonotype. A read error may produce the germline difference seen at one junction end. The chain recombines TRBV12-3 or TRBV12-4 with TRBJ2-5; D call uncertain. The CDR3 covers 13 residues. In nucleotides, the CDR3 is TGTGCCAGCAGTTTAGGCCACCAGGAGACCCAGTACTTC. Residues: CASSLGHQETQYF.

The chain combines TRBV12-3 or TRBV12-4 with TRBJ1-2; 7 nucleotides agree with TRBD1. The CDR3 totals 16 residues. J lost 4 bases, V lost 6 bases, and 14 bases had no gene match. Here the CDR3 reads CASSLLGEGQFYGYTF. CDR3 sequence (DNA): TGTGCCAGCAGCCTACTAGGGGAGGGACAGTTCTATGGCTACACCTTC.

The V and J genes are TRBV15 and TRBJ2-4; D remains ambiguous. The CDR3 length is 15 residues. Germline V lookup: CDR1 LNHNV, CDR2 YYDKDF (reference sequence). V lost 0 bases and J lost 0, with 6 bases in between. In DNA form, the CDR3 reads TGTGCCACCAGCAGAGATTGGGGAGCCAAAAACATTCAGTACTTC. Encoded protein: CATSRDWGAKNIQYF.

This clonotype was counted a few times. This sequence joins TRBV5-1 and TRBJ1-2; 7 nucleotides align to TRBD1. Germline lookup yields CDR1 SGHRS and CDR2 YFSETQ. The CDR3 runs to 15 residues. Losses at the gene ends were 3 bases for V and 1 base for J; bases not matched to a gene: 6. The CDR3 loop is CASSSGQSLNYGYTF. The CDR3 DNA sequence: TGCGCCAGCAGCTCGGGACAGTCCCTTAACTATGGCTACACCTTC.

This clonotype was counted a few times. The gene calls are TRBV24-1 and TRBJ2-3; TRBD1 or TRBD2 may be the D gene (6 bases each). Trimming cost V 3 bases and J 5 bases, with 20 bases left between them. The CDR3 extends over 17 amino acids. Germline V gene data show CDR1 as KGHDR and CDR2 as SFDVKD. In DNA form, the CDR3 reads TGTGCCACCAGTGATCCCTTAGCGGCTGGGGGCAAAGATACGCAGTATTTT. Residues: CATSDPLAAGGKDTQYF.

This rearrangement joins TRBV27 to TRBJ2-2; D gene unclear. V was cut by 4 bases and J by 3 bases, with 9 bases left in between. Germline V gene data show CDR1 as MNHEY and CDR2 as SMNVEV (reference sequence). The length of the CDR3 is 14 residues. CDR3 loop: CASSYRAHTGELFF. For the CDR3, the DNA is TGTGCCAGCAGTTATCGGGCGCACACCGGGGAGCTGTTTTTT.

In DNA form, the CDR3 reads TGTGCCAGCAGCCAATTTCGGCACAATGAGCAGTTCTTC. This encodes CASSQFRHNEQFF. The chain has TRBV3-1 and TRBJ2-1; D is unresolved. This CDR3 has 13 residues. CDR1 and CDR2 from the germline V gene are LGHDT and YNNKEL (reference sequence). Deletions cut 2 bases from V and 5 bases from J, with 7 bases between.

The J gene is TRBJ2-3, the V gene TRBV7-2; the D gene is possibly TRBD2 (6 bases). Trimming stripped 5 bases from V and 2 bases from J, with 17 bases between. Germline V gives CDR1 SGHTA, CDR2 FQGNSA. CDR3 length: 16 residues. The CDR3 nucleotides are TGTGCCAGCAGCCCAGGCGAGCGGGCTACCACAGATACGCAGTATTTT. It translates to CASSPGERATTDTQYF.

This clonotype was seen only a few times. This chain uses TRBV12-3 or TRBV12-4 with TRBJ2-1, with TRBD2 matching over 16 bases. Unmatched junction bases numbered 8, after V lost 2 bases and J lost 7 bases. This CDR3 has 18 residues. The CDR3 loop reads CASSLFLGLAGGSNEQFF. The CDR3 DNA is TGTGCCAGCAGTTTATTTCTGGGACTAGCGGGGGGGTCGAATGAGCAGTTCTTC.

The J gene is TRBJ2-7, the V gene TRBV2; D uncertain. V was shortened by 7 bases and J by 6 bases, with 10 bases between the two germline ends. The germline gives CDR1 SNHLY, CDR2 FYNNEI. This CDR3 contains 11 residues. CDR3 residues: CASTGRIEQYF. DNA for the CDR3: TGTGCCAGCACCGGACGTATCGAGCAGTACTTC. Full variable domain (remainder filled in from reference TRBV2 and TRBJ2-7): EPEVTQTPSHQVTQMGQEVILRCVPISNHLYFYWYRQILGQKVEFLVSFYNNEISEKSEIFDDQFSVERPDGSNFTLKIRSTKLEDSAMYFCASTGRIEQYFGPGTRLTVT.

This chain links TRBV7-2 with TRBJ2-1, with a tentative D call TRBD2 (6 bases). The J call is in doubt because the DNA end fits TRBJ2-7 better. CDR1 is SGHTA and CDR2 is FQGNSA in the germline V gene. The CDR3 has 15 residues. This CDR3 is CASNPGGRPPYEQYF. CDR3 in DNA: TGTGCCAGCAACCCCGGGGGACGCCCACCCTACGAGCAGTACTTC.